This T cell receptor (beta chain) was retrieved from a study of Ad26.COV2.S vaccination and SARS-CoV-2 variants (dated by TCRdb to about 2021). Some background on the complete study: Vaccine-arm donors were drawn from COV1001, a multicentre, randomized, double-blind, placebo-controlled phase I-IIa trial of Ad26.COV2.S in healthy adults. Ad26.COV2.S was administered intramuscularly at a dose of 5x10^10 or 1x10^11 viral particles, either as one shot or as two shots given 56 days apart. TCRbeta repertoire sequencing was used to assess the specificity and breadth of SARS-CoV-2-reactive T cell receptors after Ad26.COV2.S vaccination. The TCR-sequenced set comprised about 32 samples: some 20 Ad26.COV2.S vaccine recipients, 5 placebo recipients and 8 SARS-CoV-2 convalescent individuals. Participants in the trial were split at random into five groups of five each, receiving low-dose or high-dose Ad26.COV2.S once or twice, or else placebo on both occasions. Investigators remained blinded to trial group allocation during experiments and outcome assessment.

The germline V gene sets CDR1 to KGHSH and CDR2 to LQKENI. Spanning cysteine to phenylalanine, the CDR3 consists of 16 amino acids. The entry retains the CDR3 DNA only, 48 bases that are in frame from base 1. Compared with germline, V lacks 2 bases and J lacks 4 bases; bases without a gene match: 10. The treatment or condition label for this specimen denotes: roughly 18 received Ad26.COV2.S at low or high dose, single or two shots; 5 received placebo; per-sample allocation not given. Repertoires of vaccine and placebo recipients were sequenced from samples collected on day 63 after the first injection. Cohort 1b enrolled roughly 25 adults aged 18-55 years at a single site in Boston, USA, between 29 July and 7 August 2020. Ad26.COV2.S was a replication-incompetent adenovirus type 26 vector expressing a prefusion-stabilized SARS-CoV-2 spike protein from the original Wuhan strain. Regarding this clone: Its antigen remains undetermined. The sample holds no much larger clone one base away, and base qualities are not on file.

General study outcomes and caveats: Substantial breadth of spike-specific CD8+ and CD4+ T cell responses was reported after vaccination. According to the authors, total T cell responses may have been underestimated by the TCR breadth and depth analyses. Spike-specific TCR breadth was higher in Ad26.COV2.S recipients than in placebo recipients (P = 0.0014). The study was not powered to compare responses between vaccine doses or regimens. Non-spike TCR breadth was comparable between vaccine and placebo recipients, consistent with the vaccine containing only spike.

The immunoSEQ Assay was the method used to sequence TCRbeta CDR3 regions. After extraction, genomic DNA underwent amplification by bias-controlled multiplex PCR, followed by high-throughput sequencing. On the authors' methods: Collapsing and filtering of sequences were performed to quantify the absolute abundance of each unique TCRbeta CDR3 region. T cell fraction was estimated by normalizing TCRbeta template counts to usable DNA, which was measured by amplifying reference genes present in all nucleated cells. Repertoire TCRs were annotated as SARS-CoV-2-specific when V gene, CDR3 amino acid sequence and J gene were exactly matched to a known reactive TCR set. The reference SARS-CoV-2 TCR set was obtained from MIRA and was filtered for enrichment in COVID-19-positive ImmuneCODE repertoires, whereby public or cross-reactive TCRs were removed. Using the MIRA antigens, annotated TCRs were further analysed by specific ORF or by position within an ORF. Breadth was defined as annotated unique rearrangements over total unique productive rearrangements; depth was the summed frequency of those rearrangements. Two-sided Wilcoxon rank-sum tests were applied when comparing TCR breadth between groups. The immuneACCESS repertoire file appears here via TCRdb, limited to in-frame rearrangements. These files lack a portion of the clones; in checked studies, under half of the deficit traces to unresolved V genes, and the cause of the others is not known. V and J calls and clone size are given by that table; D and trimming were obtained from the DNA. The sample records about 320,000 clones, around 83% of which are singletons. The top ten constitute less than 2% of the sample.

The TCR sequence derives from a person aged 18-60 years who received the Ad26.COV2.S COVID-19 vaccine or a placebo. The specimen was peripheral blood, collected in a trial of Ad26.COV2.S vaccine versus placebo. The rearrangement combines TRBV18 with TRBJ1-1; 7 of the junction bases match TRBD1. The DNA is TGTGCCAGCTCACCAAATCAAGTAGGGGGCGGCACTGAAGCTTTCTTT. Translation gives CASSPNQVGGGTEAFF.